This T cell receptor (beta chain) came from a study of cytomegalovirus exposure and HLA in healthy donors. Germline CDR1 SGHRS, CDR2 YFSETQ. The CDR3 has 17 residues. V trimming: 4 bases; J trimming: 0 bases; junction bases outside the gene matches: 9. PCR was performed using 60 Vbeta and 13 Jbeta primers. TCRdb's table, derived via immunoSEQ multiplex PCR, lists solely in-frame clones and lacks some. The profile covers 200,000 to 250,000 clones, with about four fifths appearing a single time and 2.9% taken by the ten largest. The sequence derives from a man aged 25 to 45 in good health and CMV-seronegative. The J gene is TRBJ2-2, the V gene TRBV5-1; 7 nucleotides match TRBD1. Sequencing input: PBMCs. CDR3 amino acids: CASSPLFGQANTGELFF. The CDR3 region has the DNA TGCGCCAGCAGCCCTCTCTTTGGACAGGCGAACACCGGGGAGCTGTTTTTT.